This T cell receptor beta chain was found in a study of cytomegalovirus exposure and HLA in healthy donors (dated by TCRdb to about 2017). Study-wide context: An earlier analysis of some 550 of the donors reported about 290 Gb of sequence data and around 120 million unique TCR beta sequences from about 179 million T cells. The study was designed to test whether signatures of past pathogen exposure could be identified by cataloging public T cell receptors. All discovery cohort repertoires had been generated on a single sequencing platform. An earlier analysis of about 620 of the donors applied high-throughput TCR beta sequencing to assess whether each TCR beta V gene segment acted as functional or pseudogenic. Approximately 310 gigabases of sequencing data and tens of millions of unique TCR sequences were included in an early release covering several hundred HLA-typed donors. HLA typing covered class I and class II loci at four-digit resolution. To predict cytomegalovirus infection status, the study brought together high-throughput TCR immunosequencing, statistical association of individual TCRs with disease status, and machine learning. Rather than drawing on any new phenotypic data, the later analysis identified candidate immune exposures from TCR beta sequences and the way those sequences occurred across donors. Four to six DR-DQ haplotypes were handled as single units for association and clustering, since linkage in the cohort was strong. On average, about 200,000 unique TCR beta nucleotide sequences were sequenced per donor among a few hundred genotyped donors of the cohort, with roughly 18% of those sequences being non-productive. Genome-wide SNP genotypes for about three fifths of the roughly 670 donors were used in a later genetic analysis, which treated that subset as a discovery cohort. Donor age, sex, ethnicity and CMV serostatus were collected together with the repertoire data. The number of donors typed differed by locus, with about 620-630 for A, B, C, DRB1 and DQB1, more than 500 for DQA1, about 610 for DPA1, and roughly 450 for DPB1. A separate validation cohort of roughly 110 different subjects was used in addition to the 666-subject first cohort. The study used immunosequencing to profile the T cell repertoires of 600 to 850 subjects and linked those repertoires to cytomegalovirus serostatus. Of the 398 genotyped donors, 81% fell in the genetic ancestry cluster associated with self-reported Caucasian donors. In a later analysis, previously published TCR beta repertoires from 500 to 750 donors were re-analyzed and high-resolution HLA genotyping was added so that TCR occurrence patterns could be studied. Overall results and qualifications from the work: Strong co-occurrence of HLA alleles, especially DR and DQ, made assigning TCR associations to individual alleles difficult. Because counts were too low, roughly 17 rarely observed V segments, including chromosome 9 orphons, were left out of the earlier analysis of a few hundred of the donors. In the study, 150 to 200 TCR beta chains were listed as associated with cytomegalovirus. A later analysis found that TCR association rates varied across HLA loci, with DRB1 alleles showing the most associated TCRs and HLA-C alleles the fewest. At a false discovery rate of 0.05, a later analysis linked under 20,000 TCR beta sequences to specific HLA alleles. Compared with equally common non-associated chains, HLA-associated TCR beta chains in a later analysis were more clonally expanded and had lower generation probabilities. Because HLA typing was unavailable for some donors at each locus, only the typed subset was used in association tests. CMV serostatus was the only immune exposure information available for the cohort. An earlier analysis of roughly 570 of the donors showed that most TCR beta V segments appeared in productive rearrangements either about 90% or about 30% of the time, which broadly matched IMGT annotations. In a later genetic analysis, fewer N-insertions in productive TCRs were reported among donors in an Asian-associated ancestry cluster than the roughly 700-donor mean. According to the authors, the approach could potentially be generalized to other disease states and immunological phenotypes. In both the original and validation cohorts, the classifier was reported to diagnose cytomegalovirus status with high specificity and sensitivity. Sequencing depth was assumed to be roughly uniform across donors in the presence/absence analyses, though that assumption may not hold. In this cohort, only TCR beta chains were sequenced, and detectable features were limited by the absence of alpha or paired-chain data. A further reported finding was that TCR beta sequences accurately predicted the HLA-A and HLA-B alleles for most subjects in the first cohort. According to a later analysis, most CMV-associated TCR beta chains appeared to be HLA-restricted, and the HLA associations seemed to be driven largely by CMV exposure. Several of the top co-occurrence clusters appeared to be linked to parvovirus B19, influenza, CMV and Epstein-Barr virus, according to a later analysis. Correlated functional status among segregating V segments might be attributable to linkage disequilibrium, but an unknown experimental factor could not be ruled out. A group of highly shared sequence variants was considered likely to be a technical artifact of the sequencing pipeline. V-gene and J-gene trimming of TCR beta chains was associated with a missense DCLRE1C variant in a later genetic analysis, and the association was replicated in an independent cohort. The 87-base-pair reads could not distinguish some IMGT-functional V segments, including TRBV6-2 and TRBV6-3, so those segments were excluded. Across donors, most TCR sequences were observed very rarely, whereas some public TCRs were present in many individuals. A few of the identified cytomegalovirus-associated TCR beta chains were confirmed in vitro to be specific for cytomegalovirus antigens.

The CDR3 starts with the cysteine, ends with the phenylalanine, and has 15 residues. The read is trimmed to its CDR3 DNA, 45 bases read in frame from base 1. CDR1 and CDR2 are read off the germline V gene as MGHRA and YSYEKL. The cohort consisted of 600 or so healthy bone marrow donors. Cohort members were all nominally healthy when sampled, although unrecorded immune exposures were likely present. The donor was CMV seropositive and was included in the group of approximately 300 seropositive cohort members. A peripheral blood sample was collected from each donor, and TCR beta sequencing was performed on peripheral blood mononuclear cells. Genomic DNA extraction from the blood cell samples was performed with the Qiagen DNeasy Blood Extraction Kit. Library preparation used the immunoSEQ multiplex PCR assay. For the multiplex PCR, a mixture combining 60 forward primers for TCR Vbeta segments and 13 reverse primers for TCR Jbeta segments was used. The CDR3 region of rearranged TCR beta genes was amplified from genomic DNA with a multiplex PCR assay. The Illumina HiSeq System was used to sequence the amplified TCR beta libraries as 87-base-pair reads. The source study handled its data this way. In a later analysis, tens of millions of unique TCR beta chains were counted across the approximately 640 repertoires, and roughly 10 million of these chains were shared by at least two donors. Raw reads were error-corrected and collapsed into unique sequences with a nearest-neighbor algorithm that merged closely related sequences to remove PCR and sequencing errors. To assign V, D and J gene segments, CDR3 sequences were aligned to IMGT reference sequences. For a sequence to be retained, a match of at least six nucleotides to both a V gene segment and a J gene segment was required. A rearrangement counted as productive if the CDR3 had no stop codons and remained in frame with V and J, and every other rearrangement counted as non-productive. CDR3 was defined by IMGT convention, running from the second conserved V-encoded cysteine to the conserved J-encoded phenylalanine. In an earlier analysis of more than 550 of the donors, sequences lacking an unambiguous match to a single V gene segment were excluded. An earlier analysis of a few hundred of the donors classified V segments as functional when productive rearrangements were above 56.7% and as segregating when the standard deviation between donors was above 5%. A statistical classification framework was built for diagnosing cytomegalovirus status from the catalog of TCR beta chain sequences. A later analysis assigned V and J genes by comparing TCR nucleotide sequences with IMGT/GENE-DB human TR gene sequences. A later analysis assigned CDR3 sequences and most-parsimonious VDJ recombination scenarios with the TCRdist pipeline. In a later analysis, each TCR beta chain was defined by its CDR3 amino acid sequence together with its V-gene family, and reads lacking a unique V-gene family were excluded. As a way to deal with suspected cross-contamination and a sequencing artifact, a later analysis dropped over 550 nucleotide sequences that were highly shared and had low generation probability. A later analysis calculated a clonal expansion index for each public chain from normalized within-repertoire ranks of inferred template counts. A later analysis computed generation probabilities with a VDJ recombination model fitted to out-of-frame rearrangements, and checked the results against IGoR. In a later analysis, TCR-TCR, TCR-HLA and TCR-CMV co-occurrence was scored with hypergeometric tests, and a repertoire-size bias correction was applied to TCR pairs. A later analysis estimated false discovery rates by permuting HLA or CMV assignments 20 times. In a later analysis, co-occurring TCRs were grouped using DBSCAN, and TCRdist sequence similarity was added for clustering within HLA-allele-positive subsets. Repertoires with fewer than 30,000 or more than 120,000 public chains, plus five repertoires with anomalous nucleotide sharing, were excluded from co-occurrence clustering. What TCRdb holds here is the immuneACCESS table cut down to in-frame rearrangements. Part of the clones is not present; checked against another copy, under half of the missing clones reflect an unresolved V gene, and the others are unexplained. D and trimming were read from the DNA, whereas the V and J calls and clone size are those reported in that table. The sample table holds approximately 200,000 clones, of which approximately 78% were seen once. The ten largest clones represent 6.5% of the sample.

A note on this clone: The antigen it binds to is not known. At one of its ends the junction is not consistent with the germline gene, which may arise from a read error.

This clonotype was obtained from a woman aged 45-65 years in good health and CMV-seropositive. The chain joins TRBV4-1 to TRBJ2-3; the D gene cannot be resolved reliably. The sample comprised PBMCs. The nucleotide sequence reads as follows: TGCGCCAGCAGCCACGGCCACAGCCTCACAGACACGCAGTATTTT. Protein translation: CASSHGHSLTDTQYF.